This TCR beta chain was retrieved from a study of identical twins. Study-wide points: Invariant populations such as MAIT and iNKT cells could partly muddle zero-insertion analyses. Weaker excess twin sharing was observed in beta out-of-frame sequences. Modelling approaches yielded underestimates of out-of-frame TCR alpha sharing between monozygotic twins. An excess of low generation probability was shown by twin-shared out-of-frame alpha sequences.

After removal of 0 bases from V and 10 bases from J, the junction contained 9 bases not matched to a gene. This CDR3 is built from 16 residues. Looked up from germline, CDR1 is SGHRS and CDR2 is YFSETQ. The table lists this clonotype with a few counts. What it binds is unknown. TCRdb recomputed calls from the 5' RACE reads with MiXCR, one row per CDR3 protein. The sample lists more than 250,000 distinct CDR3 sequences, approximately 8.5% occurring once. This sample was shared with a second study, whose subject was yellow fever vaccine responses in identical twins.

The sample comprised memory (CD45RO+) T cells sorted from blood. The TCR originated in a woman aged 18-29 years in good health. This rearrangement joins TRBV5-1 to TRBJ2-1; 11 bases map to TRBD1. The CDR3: CASSLEGQGARSEQFF. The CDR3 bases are TGCGCCAGCAGCTTGGAAGGACAGGGGGCAAGGAGCGAGCAGTTCTTC. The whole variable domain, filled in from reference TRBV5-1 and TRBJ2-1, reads KAGVTQTPRYLIKTRGQQVTLSCSPISGHRSVSWYQQTPGQGLQFLFEYFSETQRNKGNFPGRFSGRQFSNSRSEMNVSTLELGDSALYLCASSLEGQGARSEQFFGPGTRLTVL.